One T cell receptor beta chain is described in this entry. Its antigen is still unknown. This sample is part of a study of cytomegalovirus exposure and HLA in healthy donors. The overall study: The Caucasian-associated ancestry cluster contained approximately 81% of the roughly 400 genotyped donors.

Vbeta (60) and Jbeta (13) primers were used in the PCR. Sequencing was performed with immunoSEQ multiplex PCR; in TCRdb, only in-frame clones are kept and a portion is missing. Of around 160,000 clones listed, around 79% are singletons. Regarding the study as a whole: A later analysis associated roughly 15,000 TCR beta sequences with HLA alleles at a 0.05 false discovery rate. A list of approximately 150 TCR beta chains associated with cytomegalovirus was given. It was confirmed in vitro that a few of the CMV-associated chains were specific for CMV antigens.

The CDR3 has 16 amino acids. Trimming left V 3 bases short and J 4 bases short, with 16 bases between. Germline V gene sequence: CDR1 LNHDA, CDR2 SQIVND (reference sequence). Material for sequencing was PBMCs. The genes are TRBV19 and TRBJ1-3; maybe TRBD1 (6 bases). The receptor's source is a woman between 40 and 50 years old in good health and CMV-seropositive. Here the CDR3 DNA reads TGTGCCAGTAGTATCATCAGGGGATCTAGAGGAAACACCATATATTTT. It yields the protein CASSIIRGSRGNTIYF.